This T cell receptor beta chain was sequenced in a study of PD-L1 blockade in urothelial cancer. As for the study in general: Male sex and bladder-origin urothelial cancer were recorded for about 85% of the roughly 29 patients. Between 0 and 3 prior chemotherapy regimens had been given to patients. Whole-study findings and limits: Pretreatment TCR clonality in blood under the median foretold superior survival.

Trimming stripped 1 base from V and 1 base from J, with 11 bases between. The germline CDR1 and CDR2 sequences are KGHSH and LQKENI. The CDR3 totals 16 residues. Worth noting for this clone: Its antigen is as yet unknown.

Time point: peripheral blood 6 weeks after treatment start. Pretreatment sampling and on-treatment sampling together yielded between 1 and 8 samples for each patient. The table came from immunoSEQ multiplex PCR; TCRdb's copy has only in-frame clones and leaves some out. The sample consists of about 120,000 clones, around nine tenths of them appearing once. The material sequenced was PBMCs, taken around atezolizumab (anti-PD-L1) treatment. The sequence came from a man aged 60 to 69 with urothelial cancer. The chain joins TRBV18 to TRBJ2-1; D is unclear. In nucleotides, the CDR3 is TGTGCCAGCTCACCACTGACACAGTGGTCCTACAATGAGCAGTTCTTC. Amino acid sequence: CASSPLTQWSYNEQFF.